Listed here are 19 T cell receptor beta chains from one sample, sequenced in a study of control samples from healthy donors and cancer patients. Generated by immunoSEQ multiplex PCR, the TCRdb table keeps only in-frame clones and is missing some. This table holds fewer than 500,000 clones, around nine tenths found once. The sequenced material came from PBMCs. Receptors originate from a man in his forties or fifties with head and neck cancer.

CDR3 nucleotide sequence: TGTGCCAGCAGCCTCCGAGGCCGGGCGAATGAGCAGTTCTTC. Translating it yields CASSLRGRANEQFF. This chain connects TRBV5-6 to TRBJ2-1; D uncertain. Deletions cut 4 bases from V and 7 bases from J, with 15 bases between. The germline CDR1 and CDR2 sequences are SGHDT and YYEEEE. This CDR3 has 14 residues.

This chain links TRBV28 with TRBJ1-1; no reliable D call. The germline CDR1 and CDR2 sequences are MDHEN and SYDVKM. Trimming took off 8 bases at V and 10 bases at J, with 17 bases between the two ends. The CDR3 spans 12 residues. CDR3 loop: CASLSTGWGAFF. CDR3 coding DNA: TGTGCCAGCCTCTCGACGGGATGGGGAGCTTTCTTT.

Concerning this clone: Additional DNA sequences in this sample encode the identical CDR3. The chain uses TRBV5-1 and TRBJ1-1; the D is unclear. The V and J ends lost 3 bases and 2 bases respectively, with 11 bases between them. The CDR3 runs to 14 residues. Germline CDR1 and CDR2: SGHRS and YFSETQ. Here the CDR3 reads CASSSGQVNTEAFF. CDR3 coding DNA: TGCGCCAGCAGCTCGGGCCAAGTTAACACTGAAGCTTTCTTT.

This clone came up a few times. The rearrangement uses TRBV5-1 and TRBJ2-5; TRBD1 matches at 7 bases. CDR1 and CDR2 (germline): SGHRS, YFSETQ. The CDR3 has 13 amino acids. J gave up 2 bases and V 5 bases, and 3 bases lay outside the gene matches. For the CDR3, the DNA is TGCGCCAGCAGGATGACAGGGCAAGAGACCCAGTACTTC. This sequence encodes CASRMTGQETQYF.

This clone was seen a single time. The CDR3 nucleotides read TGCAGCGTTCTGACGGGGGGATGGGAGCAGTTCTTC. Protein: CSVLTGGWEQFF. V and J are TRBV29-1 and TRBJ2-1; 7 nucleotides match TRBD2. Losses at the gene ends were 5 bases for V and 10 bases for J; bases not matched to a gene: 8. The germline CDR1 and CDR2 sequences are SQVTM and ANQGSEA. The CDR3 is 12 residues long.

The CDR3 coding sequence is TGTGCCAGCAGTTCCGGACAGGGGAACACTGAAGCTTTCTTT. Translated, it gives CASSSGQGNTEAFF. V gene TRBV7-3 combines with J gene TRBJ1-1, with 8 bases matching TRBD1. Germline V gene data show CDR1 as SGHTA and CDR2 as FQGTGA. Trimming cost V 6 bases and J 1 base; bases outside gene matches: 4. This CDR3 is 14 amino acids long. Based on the CDR3 plus reference TRBV7-3 and TRBJ1-1, the full variable domain is GAGVSQTPSNKVTEKGKYVELRCDPISGHTALYWYRQSLGQGPEFLIYFQGTGAADDSGLPNDRFFAVRPEGSVSTLKIQRTERGDSAVYLCASSSGQGNTEAFFGQGTRLTVV.

Comments on this clone: Other DNA sequences in this sample translate to the same CDR3. The CDR3 DNA is TGTGCCAGCAGCTCCTCTGGCTACGAGCAGTACTTC. Protein: CASSSSGYEQYF. The V call is TRBV11-3, the J call TRBJ2-7; D unresolved. This CDR3 has 12 amino acids. The ends were cut back, 4 bases at V and 3 bases at J, with 7 bases in the middle. Germline V lookup: CDR1 SGHNT, CDR2 YENEEA. The full variable domain, in which reference TRBV11-3 and TRBJ2-7 provide the parts outside the CDR3, is EAGVVQSPRYKIIEKKQPVAFWCNPISGHNTLYWYLQNLGQGPELLIRYENEEAVDDSQLPKDRFSAERLKGVDSTLKIQPAELGDSAVYLCASSSSGYEQYFGPGTRLTVT.

This chain links TRBV18 with TRBJ2-1; TRBD1 agrees at 8 bases. Germline V lookup: CDR1 KGHSH, CDR2 LQKENI. This CDR3 has 13 amino acids. The V segment lost 4 bases and the J segment 6 bases; nucleotides outside the gene matches: 2. CDR3 region: CASSRGTGNEQFF. For the CDR3, the DNA is TGTGCCAGCTCACGTGGGACAGGCAATGAGCAGTTCTTC.

The chain is built from TRBV9 and TRBJ1-1; D remains ambiguous. V lost 0 bases and J lost 5, with 8 bases in between. CDR3 size: 13 residues. The germline V gene encodes CDR1 SGDLS and CDR2 YYNGEE. The CDR3 nucleotides read TGTGCCAGCAGCGTAGCTACGTCGACTGAAGCTTTCTTT. Translated: CASSVATSTEAFF.

The genes are TRBV5-1 and TRBJ1-3, with D unresolved. V gave up 2 bases and J gave up 1 base, with 13 bases separating them. This CDR3 contains 16 residues. Germline V gene data show CDR1 as SGHRS and CDR2 as YFSETQ. CDR3 coding DNA: TGCGCCAGCAGCTTTGAGGGAGAAAGGTCTGGAAACACCATATATTTT. This sequence encodes CASSFEGERSGNTIYF.

The chain carries TRBV11-2 and TRBJ1-2; 10 bases are shared with TRBD1. The CDR3 sequence is 15 residues long. Germline V gene data show CDR1 as SGHAT and CDR2 as FQNNGV. V shed 1 base, J shed 5 bases, and the junction held 4 bases outside the gene matches. Here the CDR3 reads CASSLVGGQGYGYTF. Here the CDR3 DNA reads TGTGCCAGCAGCTTAGTAGGGGGACAGGGGTATGGCTACACCTTC. The variable domain in full, completed from reference TRBV11-2 and TRBJ1-2, reads EAGVAQSPRYKIIEKRQSVAFWCNPISGHATLYWYQQILGQGPKLLIQFQNNGVVDDSQLPKDRFSAERLKGVDSTLKIQPAKLEDSAVYLCASSLVGGQGYGYTFGSGTRLTVV.

This clone was found once. The chain links TRBV7-3 to TRBJ2-3; D gene uncertain. Germline V gives CDR1 SGHTA, CDR2 FQGTGA. The CDR3 sequence is 12 residues long. V gave up 6 bases and J gave up 4 bases, with 8 bases separating them. In DNA, the CDR3 is TGTGCCAGCAGAGCACGGGCAGATACGCAGTATTTT. Amino acid sequence: CASRARADTQYF.

This rearrangement joins TRBV7-3 to TRBJ2-3, with D possibly TRBD1 on 7 matching bases. The CDR3 is made up of 15 amino acids. The ends were cut back, 5 bases at V and 4 bases at J, with 16 bases in the middle. CDR1 and CDR2 (germline): SGHTA, FQGTGA. Here the CDR3 reads CASSLQGGLADTQYF. CDR3 nucleotide sequence: TGTGCCAGCAGCCTTCAGGGGGGCCTCGCAGATACGCAGTATTTT.

This chain links TRBV19 with TRBJ1-5; tentatively, D is TRBD1 (5 bases). Between the trimmed V and J ends, which lost 0 bases and 9 bases, there was a span of 12 bases. There are 14 residues in the CDR3. CDR1 is LNHDA, CDR2 SQIVND, per germline (reference sequence). The CDR3 DNA is TGTGCCAGTAGTATAGACGACCAGGGCTGGCCCCAGCATTTT. Translated, it gives CASSIDDQGWPQHF.

J is TRBJ1-4 and V is TRBV6-1; no clear D. The CDR3 is 14 residues long. The V end was cut by 1 base, the J end by 7 bases, with 10 bases between. Germline assignment: CDR1 MNHNS and CDR2 SASEGT. DNA for the CDR3: TGTGCCAGCAGTGAAGGGTGGCTTATTGAAAAACTGTTTTTT. Protein product: CASSEGWLIEKLFF.

The chain links TRBV19 to TRBJ2-2; no clear D gene. The CDR3 loop spans 17 amino acids. Germline CDR1 is LNHDA and CDR2 is SQIVND (reference sequence). Trimming took off 5 bases at V and 5 bases at J, with 21 bases between the two ends. In nucleotides, the CDR3 is TGTGCCAGTAGTGGCCCTGCAATCGGGTTGAGGACCGGGGAGCTGTTTTTT. Translated: CASSGPAIGLRTGELFF. The whole variable domain, filled in from reference TRBV19 and TRBJ2-2, reads DGGITQSPKYLFRKEGQNVTLSCEQNLNHDAMYWYRQDPGQGLRLIYYSQIVNDFQKGDIAEGYSVSREKKESFPLTVTSAQKNPTAFYLCASSGPAIGLRTGELFFGEGSRLTVL.

This chain's CDR3 is CASSYGADRPGYTF. The CDR3 coding sequence is TGTGCCAGCAGTTACGGTGCAGACCGACCCGGCTACACCTTC. This chain joins TRBV6-6 and TRBJ1-2; unclear D gene. The V and J ends lost 2 bases and 8 bases respectively, with 15 bases between them. The CDR3 length is 14 residues. CDR1 MNHNY and CDR2 SVGAGI come from the germline V gene (reference sequence).

This CDR3 is CASSFVSATNEKLFF. In DNA, the CDR3 is TGTGCCAGCAGTTTTGTATCGGCAACTAATGAAAAACTGTTTTTT. The chain employs TRBV28 and TRBJ1-4; no clear D gene. The CDR3 is 15 residues long. Germline V gene lookup returns CDR1 MDHEN and CDR2 SYDVKM. The V and J ends lost 3 bases and 0 bases respectively, with 8 bases between them. The full variable domain, its missing parts supplied by reference TRBV28 and TRBJ1-4, is DVKVTQSSRYLVKRTGEKVFLECVQDMDHENMFWYRQDPGLGLRLIYFSYDVKMKEKGDIPEGYSVSREKKERFSLILESASTNQTSMYLCASSFVSATNEKLFFGSGTQLSVL.

V is TRBV18 and J is TRBJ2-3, with D tentatively TRBD1 or TRBD2 (5 bases each). The length of the CDR3 is 16 residues. Germline loops: CDR1 KGHSH, CDR2 LQKENI. V shed 1 base and J shed 1 base, with 12 bases lying between them. The CDR3 spells CASSPRREPGTDTQYF. The CDR3 bases are TGTGCCAGCTCACCACGCAGGGAGCCTGGCACAGATACGCAGTATTTT.